The 4 T cell receptor beta chains presented below share a single source sample, sequenced in a study of blood T cell repertoires in COVID-19. Some clones are missing from TCRdb's copy, which holds only in-frame ones; the method was immunoSEQ multiplex PCR. The top ten hold around 4% of the sample, which has approximately 85,000 clones, around 90% seen once. The sequenced material came from peripheral blood. Receptors originate from a woman older than 75 with active or convalescent COVID-19.

V is TRBV28 and J is TRBJ1-3; 7 nucleotides align to TRBD1. CDR1 MDHEN and CDR2 SYDVKM come from the germline V gene. The CDR3 is 14 residues long. Trimming cost V 6 bases and J 4 bases; bases outside gene matches: 6. This CDR3 is CASRPTGRGNTIYF. The CDR3 bases are TGTGCCAGCAGACCGACAGGGCGCGGAAACACCATATATTTT.

CDR3 nucleotides: TGCAGCGTAGGGGACAGCGCCTACGAGCAGTACTTC. Its protein product is CSVGDSAYEQYF. J is TRBJ2-7 and V is TRBV29-1; 7 bases align to TRBD1. The CDR3 is 12 residues long. V gave up 6 bases and J gave up 2 bases; unmatched junction bases: 4. CDR1 and CDR2 from the germline V gene are SQVTM and ANQGSEA.

With regard to this clone: Germline is not matched at one junction end, which may reflect a read error. The chain links TRBV3-1 (or the pseudogene TRBV3-2) to TRBJ1-1; TRBD1 might be the D (5 bases). This CDR3 has 15 amino acids. Per germline, CDR1 LGHDT and CDR2 YNNKEL (reference sequence). The CDR3 here is CASRQDGGDRTEAFF. The DNA for the CDR3 is TGTGCCAGCAGACAAGATGGAGGGGATCGGACTGAAGCTTTCTTT.

This clone was found once. The chain is built from TRBV7-3 and TRBJ2-2; 8 nucleotides agree with TRBD2. Germline-derived CDR1 and CDR2 are SGHTA and FQGTGA. The ends lost 0 bases at V and 4 bases at J; junction bases unmatched: 7. This CDR3 is 17 amino acids long. CDR3: CASSLTVSGGITGELFF. CDR3 coding DNA: TGTGCCAGCAGCTTAACGGTCTCGGGAGGGATCACCGGGGAGCTGTTTTTT.